This passage covers 12 T cell receptor beta chains from one sample sequenced in a study of blood T cell repertoires in COVID-19. Repertoires were generated with immunoSEQ multiplex PCR, while TCRdb's copy carries only in-frame clones and drops some. The table lists a few hundred thousand clones, under 90% of them singletons. The sequenced sample was peripheral blood. The receptors were gathered from an elderly woman with active or convalescent COVID-19.

The V and J genes are TRBV4-2 and TRBJ2-1, with D uncertain. V gave up 1 base and J gave up 4 bases, with 8 bases separating them. The CDR3 covers 14 residues. Germline CDR1 LGHNA, CDR2 YNFKEQ. CDR3 protein: CASSQGSSYNEQFF. For the CDR3, the DNA is TGTGCCAGCAGCCAAGGGTCTAGTTACAATGAGCAGTTCTTC.

V gene TRBV3-1 (or the pseudogene TRBV3-2) combines with J gene TRBJ2-7; 8 bases are shared with TRBD2. V lost 1 base and J lost 2; bases outside the gene matches: 10. The CDR3 length is 17 residues. The germline V gene encodes CDR1 LGHDT and CDR2 YNNKEL (reference sequence). CDR3: CASSQVGSSGSPYEQYF. The CDR3 coding sequence is TGTGCCAGCAGCCAAGTCGGGTCTAGCGGGTCACCCTACGAGCAGTACTTC.

The genes are TRBV28 and TRBJ2-7, with 10 bases matching TRBD1. V shed 11 bases, J shed 4 bases, and the junction held 8 bases outside the gene matches. The CDR3 runs 13 residues. Germline CDR1 MDHEN, CDR2 SYDVKM. CDR3 residues: CAHGGQGGYEQYF. DNA for the CDR3: TGTGCCCATGGAGGACAGGGGGGTTACGAGCAGTACTTC.

This clone has just a few counts. The chain carries TRBV16 and TRBJ1-3; D may be TRBD1 (5 bases). Trimming removed 1 base at V and 0 bases at J, with 13 bases between. Germline assignment: CDR1 KGHSY and CDR2 FQNENV. The CDR3 consists of 17 residues. CDR3 nucleotide sequence: TGTGCCAGCAGCCAATATTCACAGGCCAGCTCTGGAAACACCATATATTTT. This encodes CASSQYSQASSGNTIYF. The full variable domain, with the rest looked up from reference TRBV16 and TRBJ1-3, is GEEVAQTPKHLVRGEGQKAKLYCAPIKGHSYVFWYQQVLKNEFKFLISFQNENVFDETGMPKERFSAKCLPNSPCSLEIQATKLEDSAVYFCASSQYSQASSGNTIYFGEGSWLTVV.

This clone was counted a few times. The CDR3 DNA sequence: TGTGCCAGCAGCTTGGACAGGTTGGGGAACACTGAAGCTTTCTTT. Protein sequence: CASSLDRLGNTEAFF. The V call is TRBV5-5, the J call TRBJ1-1, with a possible D match to TRBD1 (5 bases). The germline V gene has CDR1 SGHKS and CDR2 YYEKEE (reference sequence). Trimming removed 0 bases at V and 1 base at J, with 10 bases between. This CDR3 region has 15 residues.

The rearrangement uses TRBV7-2 and TRBJ2-7; maybe TRBD1 (6 bases). V lost 1 base to trimming and J lost 4 bases, with 14 bases between them. Germline CDR1 and CDR2: SGHTA and FQGNSA. CDR3 length equals 15 residues. CDR3 DNA: TGTGCCAGCAGCTTAGTTCGTGACAGGACTTACGAGCAGTACTTC. Amino acids: CASSLVRDRTYEQYF.

The chain has TRBV5-4 and TRBJ2-1; 8 bases match TRBD1. Germline-derived CDR1 and CDR2 are SGHNT and YYREEE (reference sequence). The trim removed 0 bases at V and 5 bases at J, leaving 4 bases unmatched. CDR3 size: 15 residues. The CDR3 DNA reads TGTGCCAGCAGCTTGGTGGACAGGGAAGACAATGAGCAGTTCTTC. Its translation is CASSLVDREDNEQFF.

V gene TRBV3-1 (or the pseudogene TRBV3-2) combines with J gene TRBJ2-1, with TRBD1 as a possible D gene (5 bases). V was trimmed by 0 bases and J by 10 bases, leaving 7 bases between them. From germline, CDR1 is LGHDT and CDR2 YNNKEL (reference sequence). The length of the CDR3 is 12 residues. The CDR3 region is CASSQDAGEQFF. The CDR3 DNA sequence: TGTGCCAGCAGCCAAGATGCAGGGGAGCAGTTCTTC.

The chain joins TRBV5-5 to TRBJ1-5; 10 positions match TRBD1. The CDR3 covers 14 residues. Germline-derived CDR1 and CDR2 are SGHKS and YYEKEE (reference sequence). J lost 6 bases, V lost 0 bases, and 0 bases had no gene match. The CDR3 sequence: CASSLGTGGQPQHF. The CDR3 coding sequence is TGTGCCAGCAGCTTGGGGACAGGGGGTCAGCCCCAGCATTTT.

There are a few counts of this clone. The chain is built from TRBV6-1 and TRBJ2-7; no firm D call. V was cut by 2 bases and J by 4 bases, with 6 bases left in between. This CDR3 spans 12 amino acids. CDR1 and CDR2 from the germline V gene are MNHNS and SASEGT. CDR3 in amino acids: CASSEQRYEQYF. The DNA of the CDR3 is TGTGCCAGCAGTGAACAGAGGTACGAGCAGTACTTC.

Worth noting for this clone: The same CDR3 arises from other DNA sequences in this sample as well. The chain is built from TRBV5-1 and TRBJ2-7; no clear D gene. CDR1 is SGHRS, CDR2 YFSETQ, per germline. This CDR3 is 14 amino acids long. Trimming pared 4 bases from V and 0 bases from J, leaving 11 bases between. The CDR3 DNA sequence: TGCGCCAGCAGCCTGGCGACTCACTCCTACGAGCAGTACTTC. It translates to CASSLATHSYEQYF.

The genes are TRBV5-1 and TRBJ2-1, with TRBD2 identical over 8 bases. V lost 0 bases to trimming and J lost 8 bases; unmatched junction nucleotides: 7. This CDR3 region has 15 residues. From germline, CDR1 is SGHRS and CDR2 YFSETQ. The CDR3 sequence is CASSLVGLVSDEQFF. The CDR3 DNA sequence: TGCGCCAGCAGCTTGGTGGGACTAGTGTCCGATGAGCAGTTCTTC.